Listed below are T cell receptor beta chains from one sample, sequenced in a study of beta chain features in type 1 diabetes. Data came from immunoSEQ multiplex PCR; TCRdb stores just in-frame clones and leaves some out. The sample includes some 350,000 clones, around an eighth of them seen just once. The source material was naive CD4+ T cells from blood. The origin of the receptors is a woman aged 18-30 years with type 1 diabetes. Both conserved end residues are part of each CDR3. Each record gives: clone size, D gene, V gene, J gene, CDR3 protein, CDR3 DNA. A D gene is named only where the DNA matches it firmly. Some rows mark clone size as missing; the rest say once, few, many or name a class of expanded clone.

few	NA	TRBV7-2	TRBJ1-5	CASSDSEGRPQHF	TGTGCCAGCAGCGACTCTGAGGGTCGCCCCCAGCATTTT
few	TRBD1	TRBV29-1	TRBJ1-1	CSGNRGSTEAFF	TGCAGCGGCAACAGGGGTTCGACTGAAGCTTTCTTT
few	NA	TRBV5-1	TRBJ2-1	CASSLASSGDSTSYNEQFF	TGCGCCAGCAGCTTGGCGAGTTCGGGGGACTCTACATCCTACAATGAGCAGTTCTTC
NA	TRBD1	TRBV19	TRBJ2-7	CASTPGQPSYEQYF	TGTGCCAGTACCCCGGGACAGCCCTCCTACGAGCAGTACTTC
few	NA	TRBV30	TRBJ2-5	CAWSTSTQYF	TGTGCCTGGAGTACTAGTACCCAGTACTTC
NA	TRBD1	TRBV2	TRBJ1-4	CARDTGTGNEKLFF	TGTGCCAGGGACACCGGGACAGGGAATGAAAAACTGTTTTTT
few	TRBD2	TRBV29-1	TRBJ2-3	CSVRLTSTSTDTQYF	TGCAGCGTGAGACTGACTAGCACTAGCACAGATACGCAGTATTTT
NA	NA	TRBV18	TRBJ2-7	CASSPGGSYEQYF	TGTGCCAGCTCACCAGGCGGATCCTACGAGCAGTACTTC
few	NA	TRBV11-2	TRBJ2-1	CASSSNPGFQAYNEQFF	TGTGCCAGCAGCTCGAATCCCGGGTTCCAAGCTTACAATGAGCAGTTCTTC
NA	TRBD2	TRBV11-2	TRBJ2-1	CASSRGLAAREQFF	TGTGCCAGCAGCCGGGGACTAGCGGCCCGTGAGCAGTTCTTC